This T cell receptor beta chain originates from a study of blood T cell repertoires in COVID-19. V dropped 2 bases and J dropped 5; count of bases not matched to a gene: 1. Looked up from germline, CDR1 is MNHEY and CDR2 is SMNVEV (reference sequence). The CDR3 runs to 13 residues. This clone has only a few counts. Some clones are missing from TCRdb's copy, which holds only in-frame ones; the method was immunoSEQ multiplex PCR. The sample has about 280,000 clones, roughly 80% seen once; the top ten hold roughly 9.4%. Material: peripheral blood. This TCR was sampled from a woman between 50 and 59 years old who had recovered from COVID-19. This chain connects TRBV27 to TRBJ1-1, with TRBD1 identical over 8 bases. In DNA form, the CDR3 reads TGTGCCAGCAGTTTACAGGGGGCTACTGAAGCTTTCTTT. Protein sequence: CASSLQGATEAFF.